This T cell receptor beta chain was sequenced in a study of molecular identifiers for immune sequencing clone quantification. For naive CD8 T cells, sorting used the CD8+CD4-CCR7+CD45RA+ phenotype. Germline CDR1 MGHRA, CDR2 YSYEKL. This CDR3 is built from 14 residues. Trimming took off 4 bases at V and 0 bases at J, with 9 bases between the two ends. TCRdb re-called the PCR reads with MiXCR, one entry per CDR3 protein. The sample shows approximately 500,000 distinct CDR3 sequences, roughly a fifth of them seen only once. The TCR sequence derives from a human donor in good health. Some libraries in this study had Jurkat cell RNA spiked in. V usage is TRBV4-1 and J usage is TRBJ1-2; D is unresolved. Sequenced sample: naive CD8+ T cells from blood, with Jurkat cell RNA spiked in. The subset was: FACS-sorted CD8+CD4-CCR7+CD45RA+ naive T cells. The CDR3 is CASSPEYSNYGYTF. The CDR3 nucleotides read TGCGCCAGCAGCCCGGAATACTCTAACTATGGCTACACCTTC.